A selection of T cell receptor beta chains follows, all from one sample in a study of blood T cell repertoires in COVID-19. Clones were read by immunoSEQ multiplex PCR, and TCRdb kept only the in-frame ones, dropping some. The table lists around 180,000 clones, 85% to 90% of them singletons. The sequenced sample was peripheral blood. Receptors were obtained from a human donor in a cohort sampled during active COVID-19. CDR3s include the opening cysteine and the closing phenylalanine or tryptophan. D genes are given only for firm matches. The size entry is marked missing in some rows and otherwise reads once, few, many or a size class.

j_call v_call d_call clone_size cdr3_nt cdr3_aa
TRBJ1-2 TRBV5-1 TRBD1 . TGCGCCAGCAGCCCAGACAGGGGCTACTATGGCTACACCTTC CASSPDRGYYGYTF
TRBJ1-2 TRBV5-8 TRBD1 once TGTGCCAGCAGCTTGTCGGGGACAGGGGGCTATGGCTACACCTTC CASSLSGTGGYGYTF
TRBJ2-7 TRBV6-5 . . TGTGCCAGCAGTTCCCCGGGAGTTCCTGCCTACGAGCAGTACTTC CASSSPGVPAYEQYF
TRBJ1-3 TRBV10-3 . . TGTGCCATCTCCCCGCGACAGGCCTCTGGAAACACCATATATTTT CAISPRQASGNTIYF
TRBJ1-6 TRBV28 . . TGTGCCAGCAGTTTAATCCGGAGGAATTCACCCCTCCACTTT CASSLIRRNSPLHF
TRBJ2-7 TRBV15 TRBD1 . TGTGCCACCTCCCCGGACAGGGGTCCCTACGAGCAGTACTTC CATSPDRGPYEQYF
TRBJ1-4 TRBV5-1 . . TGCGCCAGCAGCAGAGAAACCGGGACATATATAACTAATGAAAAACTGTTTTTT CASSRETGTYITNEKLFF
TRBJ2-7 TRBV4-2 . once TGTGCCAGCAGCCAAAGTCTTAGGGGCGGCTACGAGCAGTACTTC CASSQSLRGGYEQYF
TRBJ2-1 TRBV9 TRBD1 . TGTGCCAGCAGCGCAGCAACAGGGGAACCTTCCTACAATGAGCAGTTCTTC CASSAATGEPSYNEQFF
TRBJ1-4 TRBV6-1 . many TGTGCCAGCAGTGAAGAGGTTTCACAGATTGAAAAACTGTTTTTT CASSEEVSQIEKLFF
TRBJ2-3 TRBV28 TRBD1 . TGTGCCAGCACCTCCTGGGACAGGGGATTCACAGATACGCAGTATTTT CASTSWDRGFTDTQYF
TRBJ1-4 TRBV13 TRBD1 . TGTGCCAGCAGCCTGACAGGGGCTAATGAAAAACTGTTTTTT CASSLTGANEKLFF
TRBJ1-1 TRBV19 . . TGTGCCAGTAGTGTATCGAACAGGGCGTTGAACACTGAAGCTTTCTTT CASSVSNRALNTEAFF
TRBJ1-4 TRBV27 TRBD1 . TGTGCCAGCAGTTTATCGAAACAGGGGTTTGAAAAACTGTTTTTT CASSLSKQGFEKLFF
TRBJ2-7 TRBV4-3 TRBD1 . TGCGCCAGCAGCCAAGTAAGGACAGGGGGCTACGAGCAGTACTTC CASSQVRTGGYEQYF
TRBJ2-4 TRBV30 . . TGTGCCTGGAGTCCAGGAAACATTCAGTACTTC CAWSPGNIQYF
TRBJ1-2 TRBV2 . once TGTGCCAGCAGTGCGCTTCACGGGACTTATGGCTACACCTTC CASSALHGTYGYTF
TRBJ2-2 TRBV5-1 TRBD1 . TGCGCCAGCAGCCTCACAGGGGGCTCGGGCACCGGGGAGCTGTTTTTT CASSLTGGSGTGELFF
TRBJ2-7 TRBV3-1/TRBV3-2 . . TGTGCCAGCAGCCGCCTAACATCAACAGCCTTTCACGAGCAGTACTTC CASSRLTSTAFHEQYF
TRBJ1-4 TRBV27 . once TGTGCCAGTCGGTCCACAACTAATGAAAAACTGTTTTTT CASRSTTNEKLFF
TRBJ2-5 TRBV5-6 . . TGTGCCAGCAGCTTGGCGGGATTGACAGGCAGGTGGGAGACCCAGTACTTC CASSLAGLTGRWETQYF
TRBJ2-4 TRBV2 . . TGTGCCAGCAGTGAAGCGCGGGCCGCGGCGACCAAAAACATTCAGTACTTC CASSEARAAATKNIQYF
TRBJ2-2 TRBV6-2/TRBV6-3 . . TGTGCCAGCAGTTTGGCAGGGGCAAGAACCGGGGAGCTGTTTTTT CASSLAGARTGELFF
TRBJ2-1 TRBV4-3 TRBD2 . TGCGCCAGCAGCCCACATCCGGGACTAGCAGGGAATGAGCAGTTCTTC CASSPHPGLAGNEQFF
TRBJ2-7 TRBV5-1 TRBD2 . TGCGCCAGCAGCTCGGCGACTAGCGGGTACTCCTACGAGCAGTACTTC CASSSATSGYSYEQYF
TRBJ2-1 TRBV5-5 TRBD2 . TGTGCCAGCAGCTTGGGGCTAGCGGGGAGGTACAATGAGCAGTTCTTC CASSLGLAGRYNEQFF
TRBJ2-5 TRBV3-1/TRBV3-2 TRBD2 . TGTGCCAGCAGCCAGGCGCGAAGACTAGCGTTACAAGAGACCCAGTACTTC CASSQARRLALQETQYF
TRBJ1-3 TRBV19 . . TGTGCCAGTAGAAGACAGCCATACTCTGGAAACACCATATATTTT CASRRQPYSGNTIYF
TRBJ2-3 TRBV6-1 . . TGTGCCAGCAGTGAAGAACAGAGAGACACAGATACGCAGTATTTT CASSEEQRDTDTQYF
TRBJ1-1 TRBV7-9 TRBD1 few TGTGCCAGCAGCTACGACAGGGGCCCGGCCGTTACTGAAGCTTTCTTT CASSYDRGPAVTEAFF
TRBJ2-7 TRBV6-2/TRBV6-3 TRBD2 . TGTGCCAGCAGTTACGGGACTAGCGAAACGTTATACGAGCAGTACTTC CASSYGTSETLYEQYF
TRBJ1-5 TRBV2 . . TGTGCCAGCAGTTCCGGGGAAGGTCAGCCCCAGCATTTT CASSSGEGQPQHF
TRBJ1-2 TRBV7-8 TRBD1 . TGTGCCAGCAGTCAGGGGGTGGGCTATGGCTACACCTTC CASSQGVGYGYTF
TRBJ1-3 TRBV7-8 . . TGTGCCAGCAGCTTAGTTTTCGGTTTTAGTGGGCCCTCTGGAAACACCATATATTTT CASSLVFGFSGPSGNTIYF
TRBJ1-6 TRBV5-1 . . TGCGCCAGCAGCTTGGACAGGCCAACTTCACCCCTCCACTTT CASSLDRPTSPLHF
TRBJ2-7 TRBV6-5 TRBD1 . TGTGCCAGCAGTTACTCGGGACAGGGTTACGAGCAGTACTTC CASSYSGQGYEQYF
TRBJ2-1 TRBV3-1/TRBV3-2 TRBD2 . TGTGCCAGCAGCCAAGACGGGACTAGCGGGAGGGGAAATGAGCAGTTCTTC CASSQDGTSGRGNEQFF
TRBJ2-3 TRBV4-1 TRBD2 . TGCGCCAGCAGCCAAGATAGAGCCATAGCGGGGGGGTCCGATACGCAGTATTTT CASSQDRAIAGGSDTQYF
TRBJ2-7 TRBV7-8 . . TGTGCCAGCAGCTTAGTGACGGGGGGCTTCTCCTACGAGCAGTACTTC CASSLVTGGFSYEQYF
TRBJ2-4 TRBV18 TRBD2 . TGTGCCAGCTCACCACCCAGCCGGGGGGGGGCCATTAACATTCAGTACTTC CASSPPSRGGAINIQYF
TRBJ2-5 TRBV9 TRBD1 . TGTGCCAGCACCAACTCCGGACAGGGGGAAGAGACCCAGTACTTC CASTNSGQGEETQYF
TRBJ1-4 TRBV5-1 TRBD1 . TGCGCCAGCAGCTCTGGACAGGGCAGTGAAAAACTGTTTTTT CASSSGQGSEKLFF